These T cell receptor beta chains were read from a single sample in a study of T cell responses to AZD1222 COVID-19 vaccine. The data were produced by immunoSEQ multiplex PCR, yet TCRdb's version contains in-frame clones alone and is incomplete. Found here are over 130,000 clones, about nine tenths of them singletons; the top ten hold approximately 4.7%. This specimen was peripheral blood, taken on day 0 of AZD1222 vaccination. All receptors come from an adult in good health. The CDR3 runs from the conserved cysteine through the conserved F or W. The order of the fields is D gene, V gene, clone size, J gene, CDR3 protein, CDR3 DNA. D genes are given only for firm matches. Only part of the rows carry a size: once, few, many, or a class if the clone is expanded.

.,TRBV6-5,once,TRBJ1-5,CASSRAQGRNQPQHF,TGTGCCAGCAGTCGGGCTCAGGGACGCAATCAGCCCCAGCATTTT
TRBD2,TRBV5-1,.,TRBJ2-7,CASSRGGTILQGAPNSYEQYF,TGCGCCAGCAGCCGGGGGGGAACGATACTTCAAGGGGCGCCAAACTCCTACGAGCAGTACTTC
.,TRBV24-1,.,TRBJ2-3,CATWPAPSTDTQYF,TGTGCCACCTGGCCAGCTCCTAGCACAGATACGCAGTATTTT
.,TRBV2,.,TRBJ2-7,CASRSYGASGEQYF,TGTGCCAGCAGGTCATATGGCGCTTCGGGGGAGCAGTACTTC
.,TRBV5-1,.,TRBJ1-3,CASSLAGYGNTIYF,TGCGCCAGCAGCTTGGCAGGGTACGGAAACACCATATATTTT
.,TRBV10-3,.,TRBJ1-2,CATIWTPGAGYTF,TGTGCCACGATATGGACCCCAGGAGCGGGCTACACCTTC
TRBD2,TRBV19,.,TRBJ2-7,CASSTRTSGMTSYEQYF,TGTGCCAGTAGTACTCGGACTAGCGGGATGACATCCTACGAGCAGTACTTC
TRBD1,TRBV11-2,.,TRBJ1-1,CASSQTTGLSTEAFF,TGTGCCAGCAGCCAGACGACAGGGTTGAGCACTGAAGCTTTCTTT
.,TRBV15,.,TRBJ1-6,CATSRAMSPLHF,TGTGCCACCAGCAGAGCTATGTCACCCCTCCACTTT
.,TRBV7-9,.,TRBJ1-2,CASSIGVDNYGYTF,TGTGCCAGCAGCATCGGGGTTGATAACTATGGCTACACCTTC
.,TRBV28,.,TRBJ1-2,CASSGGMYGYTF,TGTGCCAGCAGTGGGGGGATGTATGGCTACACCTTC
.,TRBV7-2,.,TRBJ2-7,CASSLLRTNSREQYF,TGTGCCAGCAGCTTATTACGTACCAATTCCCGCGAGCAGTACTTC
.,TRBV3-1/TRBV3-2,.,TRBJ1-4,CASSANEKLFF,TGTGCCAGCAGTGCAAATGAAAAACTGTTTTTT
TRBD1,TRBV7-9,once,TRBJ2-1,CASSSDRDLMNEQFF,TGTGCCAGCAGCTCAGACAGGGATTTAATGAATGAGCAGTTCTTC
TRBD1,TRBV19,.,TRBJ1-1,CASSIRDRQNTEAFF,TGTGCCAGTAGTATTAGGGACAGACAGAACACTGAAGCTTTCTTT
.,TRBV18,.,TRBJ1-2,CASSPVQGGSGYGYTF,TGTGCCAGCTCACCGGTACAAGGGGGATCTGGATATGGCTACACCTTC
TRBD1,TRBV7-9,.,TRBJ1-1,CASSLSSRGGTEAFF,TGTGCCAGCAGCTTATCTAGCAGGGGGGGCACTGAAGCTTTCTTT
.,TRBV19,once,TRBJ1-6,CASRPTELANSPLHF,TGTGCCAGTAGGCCCACGGAGTTAGCTAATTCACCCCTCCACTTT
.,TRBV3-1/TRBV3-2,.,TRBJ2-7,CASSQETIRYF,TGTGCCAGCAGCCAAGAGACAATACGGTACTTC
.,TRBV7-9,few,TRBJ1-5,CASSLVGDGGEGQPQHF,TGTGCCAGCAGCTTAGTCGGGGACGGGGGTGAAGGTCAGCCCCAGCATTTT
.,TRBV5-5,.,TRBJ1-3,CASSPLQAPGNTIYF,TGTGCCAGCAGCCCCTTACAGGCACCTGGAAACACCATATATTTT
.,TRBV19,.,TRBJ1-4,CASSVETLGFKKLFF,TGTGCCAGTAGTGTGGAGACACTCGGCTTCAAAAAACTGTTTTTT
TRBD2,TRBV7-2,.,TRBJ2-2,CASSPDALAGGLGGELFF,TGTGCCAGCAGCCCGGACGCTCTCGCGGGGGGTCTTGGCGGGGAGCTGTTTTTT
.,TRBV6-1,few,TRBJ1-5,CASSEVGGVQPQHF,TGTGCCAGCAGTGAAGTCGGGGGAGTTCAGCCCCAGCATTTT
.,TRBV6-6,.,TRBJ1-4,CASSYSRANEKLFF,TGTGCCAGCAGTTATTCCAGGGCTAATGAAAAACTGTTTTTT
TRBD2,TRBV7-7,.,TRBJ2-1,CASSLALRASGRPDEQFF,TGTGCTAGCAGCTTAGCGCTTCGGGCTAGCGGGAGACCGGATGAGCAGTTCTTC
.,TRBV23-1,.,TRBJ2-3,CASVRGSYTDTQYF,TGCGCCAGCGTCCGGGGCAGCTACACAGATACGCAGTATTTT
.,TRBV4-2,.,TRBJ2-2,CASSQKTGSDTGELFF,TGTGCCAGCAGCCAAAAGACGGGCTCGGACACCGGGGAGCTGTTTTTT
.,TRBV28,few,TRBJ2-1,CASTGDEQFF,TGTGCCAGCACTGGGGATGAGCAGTTCTTC
.,TRBV28,few,TRBJ1-2,CASSLDRVYGYTF,TGTGCCAGCAGTCTTGACAGAGTATATGGCTACACCTTC
.,TRBV19,.,TRBJ1-2,CATAWVANSYGYTF,TGTGCCACTGCGTGGGTCGCGAATTCCTATGGCTACACCTTC
.,TRBV7-2,once,TRBJ2-2,CASSLEGANTGELFF,TGTGCCAGCAGCTTAGAGGGGGCGAACACCGGGGAGCTGTTTTTT
.,TRBV7-8,.,TRBJ2-7,CASSSQTGRGSEQYF,TGTGCCAGCAGCTCTCAAACGGGCAGGGGAAGCGAGCAGTACTTC
.,TRBV11-2,.,TRBJ2-7,CASSLGSGTSYEQYF,TGTGCCAGCAGCCTAGGAAGCGGGACATCCTACGAGCAGTACTTC
TRBD1,TRBV6-5,.,TRBJ1-1,CASSYEVGTGNTEAFF,TGTGCCAGCAGTTACGAGGTGGGGACAGGGAACACTGAAGCTTTCTTT
TRBD1,TRBV7-2,.,TRBJ1-2,CASSPRTGPYGYTF,TGTGCCAGCAGCCCGCGGACAGGACCCTATGGCTACACCTTC
.,TRBV2,once,TRBJ2-2,CASSLGLNTGELFF,TGTGCCAGCAGTCTGGGCCTTAACACCGGGGAGCTGTTTTTT
TRBD1,TRBV6-5,.,TRBJ1-3,CASRGQGSGNTIYF,TGTGCCAGCAGGGGACAGGGGTCTGGAAACACCATATATTTT
.,TRBV4-1,.,TRBJ2-5,CASSQGQAVGETQYF,TGCGCCAGCAGCCAGGGCCAGGCGGTCGGGGAGACCCAGTACTTC
TRBD2,TRBV5-1,once,TRBJ2-1,CASSSSSLAGVTYNEQFF,TGCGCCAGCAGCTCAAGCTCTTTAGCGGGAGTAACCTACAATGAGCAGTTCTTC
TRBD2,TRBV18,.,TRBJ2-2,CASSPDSGRATGELFF,TGTGCCAGCTCACCGGATAGCGGGAGGGCCACCGGGGAGCTGTTTTTT
TRBD2,TRBV3-1/TRBV3-2,.,TRBJ2-7,CASSQDLSGSSEQYF,TGTGCCAGCAGCCAAGACCTTAGCGGGAGTAGCGAGCAGTACTTC
.,TRBV6-5,.,TRBJ2-7,CASTNGGSFYEQYF,TGTGCCAGCACCAATGGGGGGAGTTTCTACGAGCAGTACTTC
.,TRBV28,.,TRBJ2-7,CASSFPSPEQYF,TGTGCCAGCAGTTTTCCTAGCCCCGAGCAGTACTTC
.,TRBV29-1,once,TRBJ2-7,CSVERRDATYEQYF,TGCAGCGTTGAAAGGCGGGACGCTACTTACGAGCAGTACTTC
TRBD2,TRBV11-2,.,TRBJ2-1,CASSLEALAGGRYEQFF,TGTGCCAGCAGCTTAGAGGCTCTGGCGGGAGGAAGATATGAGCAGTTCTTC
.,TRBV19,.,TRBJ2-3,CASSMGRGTDTQYF,TGTGCCAGTAGTATGGGGAGAGGTACGGATACGCAGTATTTT
TRBD1,TRBV7-9,.,TRBJ1-4,CASSLGTGGEKLFF,TGTGCCAGCAGCCTCGGGACAGGGGGTGAAAAACTGTTTTTT
TRBD1,TRBV5-1,.,TRBJ2-1,CASSLAGTGLYNEQFF,TGCGCCAGCAGCTTGGCCGGGACAGGGCTGTACAATGAGCAGTTCTTC
.,TRBV15,once,TRBJ2-1,CATSSSNLASNPYNEQFF,TGTGCCACCAGCAGTTCTAATCTAGCTTCCAACCCGTACAATGAGCAGTTCTTC